These 8 T cell receptor beta chains came from one sample sequenced in a study of T cells in Graves' hyperthyroidism and ophthalmopathy (dated by TCRdb to about 2019). Library method: multiplex PCR. Instrument used: Illumina HiSeq 2000. TCR beta CDR3 regions were amplified from RNA transcripts. The TCR CDR3 was subjected to a first round of RT-PCR using the HTBI primer set and the Qiagen OneStep RT-PCR kit. Clones were called with MiXCR by TCRdb after fastp trimmed the public reads at Q25, and only in-frame beta chains were retained. Duplicate CDR3 protein sequences are folded into a single record with the most common DNA and genes. This sample lists roughly 840,000 distinct CDR3 sequences; about two fifths were detected once. 7.5% to 9.5% of the sample comes from the top ten. The sample was blood. These receptors came from a man younger than 35 with Graves' hyperthyroidism.

This chain uses TRBV20-1 with TRBJ2-2; no definite D call. In germline, CDR1 is DFQATT, CDR2 SNEGSKA (reference sequence). The CDR3 extends over 12 amino acids. V lost 2 bases, J lost 6 bases, and 7 bases lay in between. Here the CDR3 DNA reads TGCAGTGCTAGAACAGTTGCCGGGGAGCTGTTTTTT. Encoded protein: CSARTVAGELFF.

This clonotype was recorded a few times. The V gene is TRBV19, the J gene TRBJ1-1, with a tentative D call TRBD1 (6 bases). The ends were cut back, 6 bases at V and 0 bases at J, with 14 bases in the middle. This CDR3 has 15 residues. CDR1 is LNHDA, CDR2 SQIVND, per germline (reference sequence). The CDR3 bases are TGTGCCAGTAGGGGGGCCGCCTATCTGAACACTGAAGCTTTCTTT. As protein: CASRGAAYLNTEAFF.

The chain couples TRBV29-1 to TRBJ2-3, with 14 bases fitting TRBD2. The J segment lost 0 bases and the V segment lost 4 bases, leaving 12 bases of the junction unmatched. Germline CDR1 is SQVTM and CDR2 is ANQGSEA. The CDR3 length is 19 residues. In DNA, the CDR3 is TGCAGCGTTGCACGAGAGAGCGGGACTAGCGGGAGTAGCACAGATACGCAGTATTTT. It encodes CSVARESGTSGSSTDTQYF.

This chain uses TRBV24-1 with TRBJ2-7, with D hard to call. This CDR3 has 15 residues. Deletions cut 3 bases from V and 2 bases from J, with 13 bases between. Germline V gene sequence: CDR1 KGHDR, CDR2 SFDVKD. The CDR3 reads CATSDGAGITYEQYF. The CDR3 coding sequence is TGTGCCACCAGTGATGGAGCAGGTATAACCTACGAGCAGTACTTC.

This clonotype occurred a few times. The chain couples TRBV6-5 to TRBJ2-5; TRBD1 or TRBD2 may be the D gene (6 bases each). Trimming removed 5 bases from V and 3 bases from J, with 19 bases in between. The CDR3 has 16 residues. Germline CDR1 is MNHEY and CDR2 is SVGAGI. The CDR3 DNA sequence: TGTGCCAGCAGTGACCCAGGGGACTCGGGGGAAGAGACCCAGTACTTC. Its protein product is CASSDPGDSGEETQYF.

This clonotype came up a few times. V is TRBV2 and J is TRBJ1-3; possible D gene TRBD1, 5 bases. The CDR3 is 14 amino acids. Looked up from germline, CDR1 is SNHLY and CDR2 is FYNNEI. V was shortened by 11 bases and J by 0 bases, with 14 bases between the two germline ends. The CDR3 bases are TGTGCCCAGCGGGGGGGGAGCTCTGGAAACACCATATATTTT. This gives the protein CAQRGGSSGNTIYF.

There are many counts of this clonotype. The chain links TRBV15 to TRBJ2-7; D gene ambiguous. The CDR3 runs to 13 residues. The germline V gene has CDR1 LNHNV and CDR2 YYDKDF (reference sequence). The germline V and J ends were trimmed by 9 bases and 4 bases, with 16 bases remaining between them. CDR3 DNA: TGTGCCACAGGGAATCCCCCTGTTTACGAGCAGTACTTC. This translates into CATGNPPVYEQYF.

This chain uses TRBV6-2 or TRBV6-3 with TRBJ1-1; TRBD1 matches at 11 bases. The germline gives CDR1 MNHEY, CDR2 SVGEGT. J gave up 4 bases and V 6 bases, and 4 bases lay outside the gene matches. The CDR3 spans 14 residues. CDR3 amino acids: CASRRDRGGTEAFF. The CDR3 region has the DNA TGTGCCAGCAGAAGGGACAGGGGGGGCACTGAAGCTTTCTTT.